This TCR beta chain was captured by sequencing in a study of T cell repertoires in cytomegalovirus infection. About the research overall: Epitope selection comprised recently identified HLA-C-restricted CMV epitopes and well-studied HLA-B-restricted CMV epitopes.

This clonotype was detected only a few times. Its antigen is still unknown. From the reads, TCRdb called clonotypes with MiXCR, one entry per CDR3 protein. The top ten hold roughly 14% of the sample, which has approximately 350,000 distinct CDR3 sequences, about 32% seen once. The V end was cut by 0 bases, the J end by 7 bases, with 16 bases between. CDR3 length equals 15 residues. Germline-derived CDR1 and CDR2 are MGHRA and YSYEKL. Overall study findings and caveats: In two of eight donors, the top clonotype was HLA-C-restricted CMV-specific.

Sample: cultured PBMCs, taken from culture after CMV antigen stimulation. V and J are TRBV4-1 and TRBJ2-7, with D perhaps TRBD2 (5 bases). This receptor was identified in a human donor in good health (CMV status not recorded). Some clones in this sample may be carry-over from other donors' samples. The CDR3 DNA reads as TGCGCCAGCAGCCAAGATGTTCGGGGTAGGAGTGAGCAGTACTTC. It is translated as CASSQDVRGRSEQYF.